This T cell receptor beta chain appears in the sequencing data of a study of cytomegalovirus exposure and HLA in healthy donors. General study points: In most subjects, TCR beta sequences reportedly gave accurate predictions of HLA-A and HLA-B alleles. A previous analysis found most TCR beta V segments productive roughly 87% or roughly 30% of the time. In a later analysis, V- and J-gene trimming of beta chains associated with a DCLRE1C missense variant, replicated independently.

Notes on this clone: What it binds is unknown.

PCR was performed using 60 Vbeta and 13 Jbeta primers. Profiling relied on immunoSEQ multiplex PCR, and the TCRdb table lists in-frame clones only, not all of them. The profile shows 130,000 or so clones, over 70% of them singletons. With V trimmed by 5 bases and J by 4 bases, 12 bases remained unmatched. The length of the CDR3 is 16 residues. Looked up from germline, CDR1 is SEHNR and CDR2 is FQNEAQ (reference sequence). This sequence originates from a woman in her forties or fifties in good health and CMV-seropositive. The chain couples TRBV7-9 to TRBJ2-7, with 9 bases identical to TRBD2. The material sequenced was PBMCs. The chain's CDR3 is CASSQIAGEGYYEQYF. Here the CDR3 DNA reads TGTGCCAGCAGCCAAATAGCGGGAGAAGGCTATTACGAGCAGTACTTC. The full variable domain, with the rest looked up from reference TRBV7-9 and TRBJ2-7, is DTGVSQNPRHKITKRGQNVTFRCDPISEHNRLYWYRQTLGQGPEFLTYFQNEAQLEKSRLLSDRFSAERPKGSFSTLEIQRTEQGDSAMYLCASSQIAGEGYYEQYFGPGTRLTVT.